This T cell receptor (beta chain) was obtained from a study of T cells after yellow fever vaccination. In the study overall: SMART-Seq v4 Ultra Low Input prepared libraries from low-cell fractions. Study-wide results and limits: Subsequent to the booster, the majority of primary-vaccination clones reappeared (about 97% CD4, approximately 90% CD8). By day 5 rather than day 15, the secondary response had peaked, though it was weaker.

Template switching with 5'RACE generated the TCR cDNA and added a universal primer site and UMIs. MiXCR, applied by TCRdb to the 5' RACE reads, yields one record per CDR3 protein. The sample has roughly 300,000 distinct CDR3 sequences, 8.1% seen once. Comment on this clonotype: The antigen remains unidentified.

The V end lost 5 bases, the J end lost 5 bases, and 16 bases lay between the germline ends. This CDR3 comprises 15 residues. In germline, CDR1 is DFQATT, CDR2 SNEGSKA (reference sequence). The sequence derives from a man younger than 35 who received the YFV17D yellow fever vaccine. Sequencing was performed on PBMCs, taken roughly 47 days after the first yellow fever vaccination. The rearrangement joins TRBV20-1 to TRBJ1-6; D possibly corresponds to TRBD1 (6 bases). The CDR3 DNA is TGCAGTGCTCCGTTTAGAACAGGGAATAATTCACCCCTCCACTTT. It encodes CSAPFRTGNNSPLHF.